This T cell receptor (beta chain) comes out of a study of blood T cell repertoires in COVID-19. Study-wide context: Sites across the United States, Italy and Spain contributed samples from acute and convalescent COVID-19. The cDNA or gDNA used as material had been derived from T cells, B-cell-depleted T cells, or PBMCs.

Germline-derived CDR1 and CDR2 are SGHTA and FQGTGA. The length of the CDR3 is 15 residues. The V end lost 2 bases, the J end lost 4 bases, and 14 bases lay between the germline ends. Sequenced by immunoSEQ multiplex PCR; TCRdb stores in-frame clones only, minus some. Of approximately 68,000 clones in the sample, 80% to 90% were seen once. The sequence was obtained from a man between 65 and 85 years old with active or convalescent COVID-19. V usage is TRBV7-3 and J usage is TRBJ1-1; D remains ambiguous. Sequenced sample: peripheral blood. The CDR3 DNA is TGTGCCAGCAGCTTAGGTACGGGAATCGGCACTGAAGCTTTCTTT. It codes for CASSLGTGIGTEAFF.